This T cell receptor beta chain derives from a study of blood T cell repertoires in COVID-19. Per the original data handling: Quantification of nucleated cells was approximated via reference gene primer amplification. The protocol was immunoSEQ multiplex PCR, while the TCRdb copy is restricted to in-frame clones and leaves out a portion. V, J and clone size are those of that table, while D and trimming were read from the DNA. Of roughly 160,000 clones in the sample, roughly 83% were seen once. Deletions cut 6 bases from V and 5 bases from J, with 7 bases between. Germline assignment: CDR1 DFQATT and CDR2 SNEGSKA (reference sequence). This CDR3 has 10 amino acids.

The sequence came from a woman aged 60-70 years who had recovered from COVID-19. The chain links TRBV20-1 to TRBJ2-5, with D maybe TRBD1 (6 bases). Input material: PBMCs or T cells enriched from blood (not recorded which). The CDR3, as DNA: TGCAGTGCCCAGGGGGAGACCCAGTACTTC. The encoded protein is CSAQGETQYF.